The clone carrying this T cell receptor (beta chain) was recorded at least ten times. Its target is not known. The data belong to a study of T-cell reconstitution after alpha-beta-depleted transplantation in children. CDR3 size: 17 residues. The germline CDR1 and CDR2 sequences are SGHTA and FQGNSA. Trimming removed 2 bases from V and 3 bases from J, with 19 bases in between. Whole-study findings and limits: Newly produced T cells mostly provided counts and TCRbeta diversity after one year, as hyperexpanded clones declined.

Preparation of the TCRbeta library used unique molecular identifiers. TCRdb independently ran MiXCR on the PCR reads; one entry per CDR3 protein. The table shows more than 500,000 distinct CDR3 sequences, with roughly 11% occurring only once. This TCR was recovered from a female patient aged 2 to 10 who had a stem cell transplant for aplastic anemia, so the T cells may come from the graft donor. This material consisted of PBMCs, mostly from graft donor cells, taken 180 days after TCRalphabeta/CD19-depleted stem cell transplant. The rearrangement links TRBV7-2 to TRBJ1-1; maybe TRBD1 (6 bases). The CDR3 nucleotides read TGTGCCAGCAGCTTATGGCCCTCAGGGACAAGGGACACTGAAGCTTTCTTT. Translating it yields CASSLWPSGTRDTEAFF.